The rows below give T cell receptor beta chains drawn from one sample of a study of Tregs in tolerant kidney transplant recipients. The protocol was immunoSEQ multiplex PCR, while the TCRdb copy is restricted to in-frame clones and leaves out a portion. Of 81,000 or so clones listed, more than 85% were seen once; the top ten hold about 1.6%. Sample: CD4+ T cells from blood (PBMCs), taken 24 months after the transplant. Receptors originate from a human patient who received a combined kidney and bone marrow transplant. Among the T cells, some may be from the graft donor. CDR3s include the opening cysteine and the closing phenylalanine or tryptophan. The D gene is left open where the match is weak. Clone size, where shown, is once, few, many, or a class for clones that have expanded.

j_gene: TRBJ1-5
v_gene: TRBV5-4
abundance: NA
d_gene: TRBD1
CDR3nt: TGTGCCAGCAGCTTAGACAGGGGGTTTGGTCAGCCCCAGCATTTT
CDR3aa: CASSLDRGFGQPQHF

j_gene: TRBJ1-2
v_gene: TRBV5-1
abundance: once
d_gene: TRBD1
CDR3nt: TGCGCCAGCAGCTTGGAGTCAGGGGGTCTCTATGGCTACACCTTC
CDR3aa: CASSLESGGLYGYTF

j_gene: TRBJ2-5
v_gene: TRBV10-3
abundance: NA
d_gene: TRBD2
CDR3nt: TGTGCCATCAGTGAGTCGGGACTAGCGGGGGGAGTGACCCAGTACTTC
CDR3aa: CAISESGLAGGVTQYF

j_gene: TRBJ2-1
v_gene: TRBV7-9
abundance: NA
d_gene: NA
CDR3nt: TGTGCCAGCAGCTTAGCAACGCTAACTAGCAAGACCTCCTACAATGAGCAGTTCTTC
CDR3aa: CASSLATLTSKTSYNEQFF

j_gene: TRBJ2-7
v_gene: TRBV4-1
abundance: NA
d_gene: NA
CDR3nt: TGCGCCAGCAGCCAAAGGACGGGACTGGGAGACTACGAGCAGTACTTC
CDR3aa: CASSQRTGLGDYEQYF

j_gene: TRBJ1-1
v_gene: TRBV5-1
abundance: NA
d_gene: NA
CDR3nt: TGCGCCAGCAGCTTGGTGGGGTTGGAGGGGACTGAAGCTTTCTTT
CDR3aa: CASSLVGLEGTEAFF

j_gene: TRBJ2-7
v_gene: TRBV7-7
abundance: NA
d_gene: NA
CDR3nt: TGTGCCAGCAGCCCCAGACTCGACTCCTACGAGCAGTACTTC
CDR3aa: CASSPRLDSYEQYF

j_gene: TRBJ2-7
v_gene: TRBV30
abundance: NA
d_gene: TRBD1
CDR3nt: TGTGCTTGGGACAGGGTCGGTTACGAGCAGTACTTC
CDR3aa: CAWDRVGYEQYF

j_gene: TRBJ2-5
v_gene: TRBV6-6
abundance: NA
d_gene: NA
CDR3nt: TGTGCCAGCAAGGATGCGGGGGAGACCCAGTACTTC
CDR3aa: CASKDAGETQYF

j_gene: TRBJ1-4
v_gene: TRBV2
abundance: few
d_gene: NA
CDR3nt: TGTGCCAGCAGTGATGACAGGGAAAAACTGTTTTTT
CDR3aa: CASSDDREKLFF

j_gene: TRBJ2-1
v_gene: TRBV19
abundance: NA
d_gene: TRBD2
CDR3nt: TGTGCCAGTAGTGTGGGACTAGCGGGAGGAAATGAGCAGTTCTTC
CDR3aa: CASSVGLAGGNEQFF

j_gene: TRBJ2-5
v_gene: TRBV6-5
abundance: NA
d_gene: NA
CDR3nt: TGTGCCAGCAGTTACTCTTCCAGGCAGGAGACCCAGTACTTC
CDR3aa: CASSYSSRQETQYF

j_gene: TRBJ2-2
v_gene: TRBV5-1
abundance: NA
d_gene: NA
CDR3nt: TGCGCCAGCAGCTTGCCGGGTGGCGGGGAGCTGTTTTTT
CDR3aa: CASSLPGGGELFF

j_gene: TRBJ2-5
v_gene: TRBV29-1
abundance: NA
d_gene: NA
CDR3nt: TGCAGCGTTGGGGCGAGCGGAGAGACCCAGTACTTC
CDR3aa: CSVGASGETQYF

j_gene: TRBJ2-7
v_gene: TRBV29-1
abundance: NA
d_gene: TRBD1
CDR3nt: TGCAGTGTACTACAGGGGTACGAGCAGTACTTC
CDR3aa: CSVLQGYEQYF